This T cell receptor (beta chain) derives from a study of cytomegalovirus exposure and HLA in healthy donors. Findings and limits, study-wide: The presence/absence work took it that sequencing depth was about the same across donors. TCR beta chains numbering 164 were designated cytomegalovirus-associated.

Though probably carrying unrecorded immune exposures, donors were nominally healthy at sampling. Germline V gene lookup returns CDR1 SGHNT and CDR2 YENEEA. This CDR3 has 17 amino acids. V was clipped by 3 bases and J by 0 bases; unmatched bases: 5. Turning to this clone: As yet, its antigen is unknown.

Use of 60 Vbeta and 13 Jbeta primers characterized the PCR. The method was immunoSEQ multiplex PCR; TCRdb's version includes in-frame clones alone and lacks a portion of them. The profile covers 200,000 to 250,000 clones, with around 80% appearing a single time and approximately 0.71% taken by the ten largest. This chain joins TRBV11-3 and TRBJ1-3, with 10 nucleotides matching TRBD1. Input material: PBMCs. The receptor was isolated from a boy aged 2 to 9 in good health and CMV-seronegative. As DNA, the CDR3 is TGTGCCAGCAGCTTCGGGACAGGGGACAACTCTGGAAACACCATATATTTT. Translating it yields CASSFGTGDNSGNTIYF.